Listed below are T cell receptor beta chains from one sample, sequenced in a study of T cell changes during pregnancy in multiple sclerosis. Some clones are missing from TCRdb's copy, which holds only in-frame ones; the method was immunoSEQ multiplex PCR. This table holds about 110,000 clones, about 90% found once. Sequences were derived from peripheral blood, sampled in the third trimester of pregnancy. These receptors originate from a female donor with multiple sclerosis, enrolled in a pregnancy study. CDR3s include the opening cysteine and the closing phenylalanine or tryptophan. Fields, in order: J gene, V gene, D gene, clone size, CDR3 length, CDR3 DNA, CDR3 protein. D genes are given only for firm matches. Rows may omit the clone size; those that give it use once, few, many or a size class.

TRBJ2-1 | TRBV30 | TRBD2 | . | 18 | TGTGCCTGGAGACCTTCCCGACTAGCGGGGGGCCCTTACAATGAGCAGTTCTTC | CAWRPSRLAGGPYNEQFF
TRBJ1-1 | TRBV5-4 | . | . | 14 | TGTGCCAGCAGCTTGGCTCGGAGGAACACTGAAGCTTTCTTT | CASSLARRNTEAFF
TRBJ2-2 | TRBV5-4 | TRBD1 | . | 15 | TGTGCCAGCAGCACCGGGACAGGGGGCATCGGGGAGCTGTTTTTT | CASSTGTGGIGELFF
TRBJ2-1 | TRBV2 | TRBD2 | . | 20 | TGTGCCAGCAGTGGGGACAGGGGACTAGCGGGAAAAAGCTCCTACAATGAGCAGTTCTTC | CASSGDRGLAGKSSYNEQFF
TRBJ1-5 | TRBV4-1 | . | . | 17 | TGCGCCAGCAGCCAAGAGCGGTTAGGTCACCCCAATCAGCCCCAGCATTTT | CASSQERLGHPNQPQHF
TRBJ1-2 | TRBV6-5 | . | . | 11 | TGTGCCAGCAGTTCAGGGGATGGCTACACCTTC | CASSSGDGYTF
TRBJ1-2 | TRBV5-5 | . | . | 15 | TGTGCCAGCAGCTTGCGCATTCCCCTAGGCTATGGCTACACCTTC | CASSLRIPLGYGYTF
TRBJ2-3 | TRBV1 | . | . | 21 | TGCACCAGCAGCCAAGATCCTGGACTAGCGGGAGGAGACCTTAGCACAGATACGCAGTATTTT | CTSSQDPGLAGGDLSTDTQYF
TRBJ2-5 | TRBV7-9 | TRBD1 | . | 17 | TGTGCCAGCAGCTCAGGGTTGAGGACAGGGATCCAAGAGACCCAGTACTTC | CASSSGLRTGIQETQYF
TRBJ2-5 | TRBV6-6 | TRBD2 | . | 14 | TGTGCCAGCACCCCGGGGGGACCTCAAGAGACCCAGTACTTC | CASTPGGPQETQYF
TRBJ1-2 | TRBV27 | . | . | 13 | TGTGCCAGCGGGGAGAGAGCCAGATATGGCTACACCTTC | CASGERARYGYTF
TRBJ1-6 | TRBV2 | . | . | 15 | TGTGCCAGCAGAAGCGCGGGCTCCTATAATTCACCCCTCCACTTT | CASRSAGSYNSPLHF
TRBJ1-4 | TRBV5-8 | . | . | 14 | TGTGCCAGCAGCTTGACCAGTAATAATGAAAAACTGTTTTTT | CASSLTSNNEKLFF
TRBJ1-3 | TRBV9 | . | . | 15 | TGTGCCAGCAGCGGATGGACAGACTCTGGAAACACCATATATTTT | CASSGWTDSGNTIYF
TRBJ2-7 | TRBV7-9 | . | . | 12 | TGTGCCAGCAGCCCTGGACTCTACGAGCAGTACTTC | CASSPGLYEQYF
TRBJ2-7 | TRBV5-1 | TRBD1 | . | 15 | TGCGCCAGCAGCCTCCAGGGGGCGGGAAGCATCGAGCAGTACTTC | CASSLQGAGSIEQYF
TRBJ2-2 | TRBV11-3 | . | . | 16 | TGTGCCAGCAGCCCCCGTTCGAGCGGGTGGGCCGGGGAGCTGTTTTTT | CASSPRSSGWAGELFF
TRBJ2-1 | TRBV10-3 | . | . | 16 | TGTGCCATCAGTGAGTCGACTGGCGCCCGAGGGAATGAGCAGTTCTTC | CAISESTGARGNEQFF
TRBJ1-4 | TRBV2 | . | . | 12 | TGTGCCAGCACAGCGAGCACAGAAAAACTGTTTTTT | CASTASTEKLFF
TRBJ1-4 | TRBV5-8 | . | . | 15 | TGTGCCAGCAGCCCGGCCGGACAGTCTAATGAAAAACTGTTTTTT | CASSPAGQSNEKLFF
TRBJ1-1 | TRBV1 | . | . | 15 | TGCACCAGCAGCCACGGGGGGAGGGGGAAGACTGAAGCTTTCTTT | CTSSHGGRGKTEAFF
TRBJ1-2 | TRBV29-1 | . | . | 15 | TGCAGCGTTGTTAATGGCACCAGTTATAACTATGGCTACACCTTC | CSVVNGTSYNYGYTF
TRBJ1-2 | TRBV19 | . | once | 14 | TGTGCCAGTGGGTGGACACCCTCAAACTATGGCTACACCTTC | CASGWTPSNYGYTF
TRBJ2-3 | TRBV6-1 | . | . | 15 | TGTGCCAGCAGGGGGGGGCAGCCTTACACAGATACGCAGTATTTT | CASRGGQPYTDTQYF
TRBJ2-2 | TRBV9 | TRBD2 | . | 18 | TGTGCCAGCAGCGTATTAGCTAGCGGGCCCGCGAACACCGGGGAGCTGTTTTTT | CASSVLASGPANTGELFF
TRBJ1-2 | TRBV6-5 | . | . | 13 | TGTGCCAGCAGTTACTTGGGGGCAAGTGGCTACACCTTC | CASSYLGASGYTF
TRBJ2-1 | TRBV7-3 | TRBD2 | . | 15 | TGTGCCAGCAGCCAACTAACGGGGGGCTACAATGAGCAGTTCTTC | CASSQLTGGYNEQFF
TRBJ1-1 | TRBV6-1 | . | few | 14 | TGTGCCAGCATTGCTACGGGGGGGTACACTGAAGCTTTCTTT | CASIATGGYTEAFF
TRBJ1-2 | TRBV27 | TRBD1 | . | 16 | TGTGCCAGCAGTTTATCGGGGGGACAGGGGGCTCTTGGCTACACCTTC | CASSLSGGQGALGYTF
TRBJ1-1 | TRBV30 | TRBD1 | few | 16 | TGTGCCTTCCTGGACAGGGGCCCTCGTAAGAGCACTGAAGCTTTCTTT | CAFLDRGPRKSTEAFF
TRBJ2-3 | TRBV28 | . | once | 17 | TGTGCCAGCAGTCCCCCCGAAAGTGAGCGCCTTACAACCACGCAGTATTTT | CASSPPESERLTTTQYF
TRBJ2-6 | TRBV19 | TRBD1 | . | 16 | TGTGCCAGTAGTACCATGACAGGGACTGGGGCCAACGTCCTGACTTTC | CASSTMTGTGANVLTF
TRBJ1-1 | TRBV11-3 | . | . | 13 | TGTGCCAGCAGCCTCGAGGCGAACACTGAAGCTTTCTTT | CASSLEANTEAFF
TRBJ2-2 | TRBV5-1 | . | . | 15 | TGCGCCAGCAGCTTGGGGGCGGGGAACACCGGGGAGCTGTTTTTT | CASSLGAGNTGELFF
TRBJ2-3 | TRBV2 | TRBD2 | . | 15 | TGTGCCAGCCGGACTAGCGGGAGCCTCACAGATACGCAGTATTTT | CASRTSGSLTDTQYF
TRBJ2-7 | TRBV9 | . | once | 13 | TGTGCCAGCAGCCTTCGCCAGGGATACGAGCAGTACTTC | CASSLRQGYEQYF
TRBJ1-4 | TRBV6-5 | . | . | 14 | TGTGCCAGCAGTTATGGAGGGGTCCGTGAAAAACTGTTTTTT | CASSYGGVREKLFF
TRBJ2-3 | TRBV29-1 | . | . | 14 | TGCAGCGTTGATCGGAGGGGTGGGCCCGATACGCAGTATTTT | CSVDRRGGPDTQYF
TRBJ1-2 | TRBV9 | TRBD1 | . | 16 | TGTGCCAGCAGCCCCCGTCCGGGACAGGGGGCTGGTGGCTACACCTTC | CASSPRPGQGAGGYTF
TRBJ2-7 | TRBV27 | . | . | 14 | TGTGCCAGCAGTTCCCCTAGAACTTCCTACGAGCAGTACTTC | CASSSPRTSYEQYF
TRBJ2-3 | TRBV5-4 | . | . | 14 | TGTGCCAGCAGCTTGGCTGCCAGGGGAGATACGCAGTATTTT | CASSLAARGDTQYF
TRBJ2-1 | TRBV15 | TRBD1 | . | 15 | TGTGCCACCAGCAGGGGACAGGGCCAGCTGAATGAGCAGTTCTTC | CATSRGQGQLNEQFF
TRBJ2-1 | TRBV19 | . | . | 13 | TGTGCCAGTAGTACAGGGGTCGGGAATGAGCAGTTCTTC | CASSTGVGNEQFF
TRBJ2-3 | TRBV27 | . | . | 14 | TGTGCCAGCAGTTTTCGCGGTTACACAGATACGCAGTATTTT | CASSFRGYTDTQYF
TRBJ2-7 | TRBV6-1 | . | . | 11 | TGTGCCAGCGCCGGGGGCTACGAGCAGTACTTC | CASAGGYEQYF
TRBJ2-1 | TRBV5-1 | TRBD1 | . | 14 | TGCGCCAGCAGCCTAGGGACAGTTTACAATGAGCAGTTCTTC | CASSLGTVYNEQFF
TRBJ1-4 | TRBV7-8 | . | . | 15 | TGTGCCAGCAGCTACCGGACAGCAACTAATGAAAAACTGTTTTTT | CASSYRTATNEKLFF
TRBJ2-3 | TRBV10-3 | . | . | 14 | TGTGCCATCAGTTACGTCACTAGTACAGATACGCAGTATTTT | CAISYVTSTDTQYF
TRBJ2-1 | TRBV5-1 | TRBD2 | . | 14 | TGCGCCAGCAGCTTGCTAGCGGGGAGGGATGAGCAGTTCTTC | CASSLLAGRDEQFF
TRBJ2-1 | TRBV5-1 | TRBD2 | . | 15 | TGCGCCAGCAGCCTTAGCGGGGGGGCCTGGAATGAGCAGTTCTTC | CASSLSGGAWNEQFF
TRBJ2-2 | TRBV18 | . | . | 15 | TGTGCCAGCTCGCTCCTAGCGTCGAACACCGGGGAGCTGTTTTTT | CASSLLASNTGELFF
TRBJ1-2 | TRBV30 | . | . | 15 | TGTGCCTGGAGTGTATACCCGGGGGGGGTCTATGGCTACACCTTC | CAWSVYPGGVYGYTF
TRBJ1-3 | TRBV25-1 | TRBD1 | once | 17 | TGTGCCAGCAGTGATAACTGGACAGGGAGTTCTGGAAACACCATATATTTT | CASSDNWTGSSGNTIYF
TRBJ2-3 | TRBV4-2 | TRBD2 | . | 16 | TGTGCCAGCAGCCAGGGACTAGCGGGAGGCCTAGATACGCAGTATTTT | CASSQGLAGGLDTQYF
TRBJ2-7 | TRBV7-8 | . | once | 12 | TGTGCCAGCAGCCCCGCGGCCGGCGAGCAGTACTTC | CASSPAAGEQYF
TRBJ2-7 | TRBV7-9 | . | . | 15 | TGTGCCAGCAGCTTAGTGTCTGGGGGGTCCTACGAGCAGTACTTC | CASSLVSGGSYEQYF